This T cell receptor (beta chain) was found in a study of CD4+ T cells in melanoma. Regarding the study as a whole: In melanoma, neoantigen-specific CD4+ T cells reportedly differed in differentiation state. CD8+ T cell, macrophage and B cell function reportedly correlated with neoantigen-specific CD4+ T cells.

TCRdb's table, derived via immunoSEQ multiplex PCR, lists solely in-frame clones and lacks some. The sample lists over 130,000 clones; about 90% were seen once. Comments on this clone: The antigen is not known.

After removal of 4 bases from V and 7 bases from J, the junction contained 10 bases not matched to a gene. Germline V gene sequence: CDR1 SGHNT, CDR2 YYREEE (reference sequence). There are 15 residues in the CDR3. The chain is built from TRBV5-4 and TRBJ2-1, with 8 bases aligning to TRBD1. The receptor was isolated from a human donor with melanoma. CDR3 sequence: CASSPERQGINEQFF. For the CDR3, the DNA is TGTGCCAGCAGCCCGGAGCGACAGGGGATAAATGAGCAGTTCTTC.